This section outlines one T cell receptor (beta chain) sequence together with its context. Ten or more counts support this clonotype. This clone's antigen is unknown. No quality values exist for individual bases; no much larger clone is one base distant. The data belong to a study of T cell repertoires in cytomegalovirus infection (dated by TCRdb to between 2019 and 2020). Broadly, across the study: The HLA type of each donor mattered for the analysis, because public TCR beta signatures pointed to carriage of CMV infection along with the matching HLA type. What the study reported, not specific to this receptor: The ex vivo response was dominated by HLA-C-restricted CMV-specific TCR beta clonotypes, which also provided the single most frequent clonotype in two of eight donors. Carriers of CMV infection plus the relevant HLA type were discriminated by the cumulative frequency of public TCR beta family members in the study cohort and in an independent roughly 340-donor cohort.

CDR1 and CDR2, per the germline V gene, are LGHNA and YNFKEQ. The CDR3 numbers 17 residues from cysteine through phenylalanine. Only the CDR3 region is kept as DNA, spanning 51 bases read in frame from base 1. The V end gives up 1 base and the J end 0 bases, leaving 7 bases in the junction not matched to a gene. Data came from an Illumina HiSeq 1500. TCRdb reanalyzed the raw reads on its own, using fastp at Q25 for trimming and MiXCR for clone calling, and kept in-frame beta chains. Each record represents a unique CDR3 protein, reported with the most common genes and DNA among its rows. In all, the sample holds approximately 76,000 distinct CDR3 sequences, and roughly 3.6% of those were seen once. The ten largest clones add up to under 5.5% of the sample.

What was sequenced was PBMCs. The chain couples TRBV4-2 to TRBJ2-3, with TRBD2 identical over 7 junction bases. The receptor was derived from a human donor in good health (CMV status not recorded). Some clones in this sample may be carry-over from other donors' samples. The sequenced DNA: TGTGCCAGCAGCCAAGGTTCAATGGGGGGGAGCACAGATACGCAGTATTTT. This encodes CASSQGSMGGSTDTQYF.